These 3 T cell receptor beta chains were sequenced from one sample in a study of T cells after yellow fever vaccination. Via MiXCR, TCRdb re-called the 5' RACE reads, giving one row per CDR3 protein. The sample has approximately 120,000 distinct CDR3 sequences, about 16% seen once. The input for sequencing was CD8+ T cells sorted from PBMCs, taken 5 days after the yellow fever booster vaccination. These receptors came from a young man who received the YFV17D yellow fever vaccine.

This clonotype was counted a few times. The V and J genes are TRBV9 and TRBJ1-1; D gene ambiguous. Trimming removed 2 bases at V and 1 base at J, with 9 bases between. The CDR3 is made up of 14 amino acids. Germline V gene data show CDR1 as SGDLS and CDR2 as YYNGEE. The CDR3 reads CASSVWVENTEAFF. The CDR3 nucleotides read TGTGCCAGCAGCGTTTGGGTGGAGAACACTGAAGCTTTCTTT.

This clonotype occurred a few times. This chain uses TRBV4-1 with TRBJ2-7; a possible D gene is TRBD1 (5 bases). V gave up 1 base and J gave up 4 bases, with 14 bases separating them. Germline assignment: CDR1 MGHRA and CDR2 YSYEKL. The CDR3 loop spans 15 amino acids. CDR3 coding DNA: TGCGCCAGCAGCCAAGTGGATGGGGCACAGTACGAGCAGTACGTC. It encodes CASSQVDGAQYEQYV.

This clonotype was counted at least ten times. This CDR3 is CASSGTDSNQPQHF. The CDR3, as DNA: TGTGCCAGCAGCGGGACTGATAGCAATCAGCCCCAGCATTTT. The V and J genes are TRBV7-9 and TRBJ1-5; D perhaps matches TRBD1 (5 bases). The CDR3 runs to 14 residues. CDR1 and CDR2 (germline): SEHNR, FQNEAQ (reference sequence). The V gene lost 5 bases and the J gene lost 0 bases, with 8 bases spanning the gap.